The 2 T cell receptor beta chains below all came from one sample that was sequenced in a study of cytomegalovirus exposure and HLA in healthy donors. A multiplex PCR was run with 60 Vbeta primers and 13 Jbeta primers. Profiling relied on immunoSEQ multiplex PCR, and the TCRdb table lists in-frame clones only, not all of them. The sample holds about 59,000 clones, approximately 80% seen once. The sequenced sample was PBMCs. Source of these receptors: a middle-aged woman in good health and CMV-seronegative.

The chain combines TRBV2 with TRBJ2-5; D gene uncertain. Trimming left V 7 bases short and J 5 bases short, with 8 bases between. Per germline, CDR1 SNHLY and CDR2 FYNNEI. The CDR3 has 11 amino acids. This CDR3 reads CASKNEETQYF. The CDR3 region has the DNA TGTGCCAGCAAGAATGAGGAGACCCAGTACTTC.

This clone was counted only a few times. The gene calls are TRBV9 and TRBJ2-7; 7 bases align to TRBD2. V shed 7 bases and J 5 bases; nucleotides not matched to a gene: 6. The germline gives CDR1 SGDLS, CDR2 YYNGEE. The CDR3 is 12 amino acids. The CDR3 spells CASGRETHEQYF. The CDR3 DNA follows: TGTGCCAGCGGGAGGGAGACCCACGAGCAGTACTTC. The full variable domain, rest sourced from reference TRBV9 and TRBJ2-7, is DSGVTQTPKHLITATGQRVTLRCSPRSGDLSVYWYQQSLDQGLQFLIQYYNGEERAKGNILERFSAQQFPDLHSELNLSSLELGDSALYFCASGRETHEQYFGPGTRLTVT.